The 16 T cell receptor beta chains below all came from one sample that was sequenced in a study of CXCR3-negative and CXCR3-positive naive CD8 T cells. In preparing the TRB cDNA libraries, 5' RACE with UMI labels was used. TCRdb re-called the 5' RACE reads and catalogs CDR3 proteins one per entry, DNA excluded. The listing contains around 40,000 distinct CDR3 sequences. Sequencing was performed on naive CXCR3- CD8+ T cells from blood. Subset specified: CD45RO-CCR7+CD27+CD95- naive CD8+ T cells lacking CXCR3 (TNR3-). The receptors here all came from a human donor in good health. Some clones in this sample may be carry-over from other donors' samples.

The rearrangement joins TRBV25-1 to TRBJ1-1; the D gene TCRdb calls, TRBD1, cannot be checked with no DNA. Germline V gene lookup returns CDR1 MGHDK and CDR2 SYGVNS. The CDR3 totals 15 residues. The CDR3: CASSESRNRGTEAFF.

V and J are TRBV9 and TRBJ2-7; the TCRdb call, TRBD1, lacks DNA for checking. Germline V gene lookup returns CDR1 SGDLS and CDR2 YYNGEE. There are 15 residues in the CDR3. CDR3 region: CASSPGQRSSYEQYF. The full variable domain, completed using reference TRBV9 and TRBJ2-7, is DSGVTQTPKHLITATGQRVTLRCSPRSGDLSVYWYQQSLDQGLQFLIQYYNGEERAKGNILERFSAQQFPDLHSELNLSSLELGDSALYFCASSPGQRSSYEQYFGPGTRLTVT.

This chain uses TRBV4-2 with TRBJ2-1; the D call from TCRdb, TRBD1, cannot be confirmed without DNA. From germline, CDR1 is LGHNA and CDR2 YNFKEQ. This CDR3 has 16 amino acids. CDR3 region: CASSQVVGDTYNEQFF.

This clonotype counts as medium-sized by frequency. The CDR3: CASTKAGYTEAFF. The chain recombines TRBV19 with TRBJ1-1. CDR1 is LNHDA and CDR2 is SQIVND in the germline V gene (reference sequence). The CDR3 runs 13 residues.

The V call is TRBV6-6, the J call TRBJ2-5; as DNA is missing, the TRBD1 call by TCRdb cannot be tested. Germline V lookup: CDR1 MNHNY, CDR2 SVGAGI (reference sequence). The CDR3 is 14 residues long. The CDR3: CASSRNTGVETQYF.

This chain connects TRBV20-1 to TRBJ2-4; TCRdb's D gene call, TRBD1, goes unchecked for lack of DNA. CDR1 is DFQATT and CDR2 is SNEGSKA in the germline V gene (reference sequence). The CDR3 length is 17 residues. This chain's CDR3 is CSARDQWGPLAKNIQYF.

The CDR3: CASSSQGAGETQYF. The chain has TRBV9 and TRBJ2-5; the TCRdb D gene call, TRBD1, has no DNA to confirm it. The CDR3 is 14 amino acids. CDR1 and CDR2 (germline): SGDLS, YYNGEE.

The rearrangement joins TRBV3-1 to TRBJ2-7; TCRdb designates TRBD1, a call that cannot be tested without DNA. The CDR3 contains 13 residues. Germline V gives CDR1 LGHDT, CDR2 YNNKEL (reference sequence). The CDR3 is CASSLPGGREQYF.

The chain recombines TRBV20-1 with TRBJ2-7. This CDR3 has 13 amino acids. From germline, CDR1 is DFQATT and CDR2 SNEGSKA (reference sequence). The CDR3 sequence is CSASAGLVGEQYF.

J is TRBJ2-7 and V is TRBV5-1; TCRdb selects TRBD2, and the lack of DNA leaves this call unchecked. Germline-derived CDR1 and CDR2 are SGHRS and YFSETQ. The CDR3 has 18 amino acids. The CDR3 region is CASSPLEGGGRAFYEQYF.

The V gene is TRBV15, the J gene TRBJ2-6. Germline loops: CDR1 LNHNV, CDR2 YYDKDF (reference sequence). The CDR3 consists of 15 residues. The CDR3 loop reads CATSRDDAGANVLTF.

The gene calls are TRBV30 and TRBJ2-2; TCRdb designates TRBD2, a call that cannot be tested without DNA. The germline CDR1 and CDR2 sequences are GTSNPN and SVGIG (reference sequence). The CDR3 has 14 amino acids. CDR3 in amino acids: CALMWQRYTGELFF.

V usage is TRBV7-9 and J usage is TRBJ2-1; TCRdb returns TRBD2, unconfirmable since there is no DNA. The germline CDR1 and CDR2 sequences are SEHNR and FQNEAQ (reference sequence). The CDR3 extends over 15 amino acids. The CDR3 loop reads CASSSPPGTINEQFF.

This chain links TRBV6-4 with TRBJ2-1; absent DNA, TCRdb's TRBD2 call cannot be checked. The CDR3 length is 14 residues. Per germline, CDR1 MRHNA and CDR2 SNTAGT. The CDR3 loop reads CASSDGTSYNEQFF.

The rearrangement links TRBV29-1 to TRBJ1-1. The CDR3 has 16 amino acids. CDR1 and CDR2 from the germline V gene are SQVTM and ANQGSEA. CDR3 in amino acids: CSVVGLGGRANTEAFF.

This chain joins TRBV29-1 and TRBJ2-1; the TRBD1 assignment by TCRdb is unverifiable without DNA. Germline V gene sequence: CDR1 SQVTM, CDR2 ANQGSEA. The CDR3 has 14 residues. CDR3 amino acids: CSVDGISGSNEQFF.